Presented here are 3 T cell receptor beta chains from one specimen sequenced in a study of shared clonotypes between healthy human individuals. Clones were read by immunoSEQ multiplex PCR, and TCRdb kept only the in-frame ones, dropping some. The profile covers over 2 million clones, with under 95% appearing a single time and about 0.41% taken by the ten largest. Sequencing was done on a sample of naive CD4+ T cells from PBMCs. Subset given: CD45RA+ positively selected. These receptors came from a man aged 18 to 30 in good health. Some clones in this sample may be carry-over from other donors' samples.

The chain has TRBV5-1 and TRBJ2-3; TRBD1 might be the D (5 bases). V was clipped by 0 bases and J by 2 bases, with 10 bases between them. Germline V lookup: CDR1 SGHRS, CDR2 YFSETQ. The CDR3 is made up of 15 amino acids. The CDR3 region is CASSLDGRATDTQYF. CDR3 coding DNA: TGCGCCAGCAGCTTGGATGGCAGGGCCACAGATACGCAGTATTTT.

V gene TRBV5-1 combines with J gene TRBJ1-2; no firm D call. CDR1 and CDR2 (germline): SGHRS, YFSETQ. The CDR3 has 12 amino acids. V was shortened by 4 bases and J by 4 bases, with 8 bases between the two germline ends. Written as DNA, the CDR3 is TGCGCCAGCAGCGTCGAGGGCTATGGCTACACCTTC. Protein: CASSVEGYGYTF.

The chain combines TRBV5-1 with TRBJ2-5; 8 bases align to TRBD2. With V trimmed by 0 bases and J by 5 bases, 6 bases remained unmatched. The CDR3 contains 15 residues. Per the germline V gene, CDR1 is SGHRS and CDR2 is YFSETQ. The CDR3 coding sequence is TGCGCCAGCAGCTTGGGAGCGGGAGTGGAGGAGACCCAGTACTTC. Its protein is CASSLGAGVEETQYF.